Shown below are 13 T cell receptor beta chains from a single sample sequenced in a study of Ad26.COV2.S vaccination and SARS-CoV-2 variants. Some clones are missing from TCRdb's copy, which holds only in-frame ones; the method was immunoSEQ multiplex PCR. The sample holds about 400,000 clones; approximately 91% are singletons and the top ten take around 1.8%. Treatment: about 20 received Ad26.COV2.S at low or high dose, single or two shots; 5 received placebo; per-sample allocation not given. Day 63 after the first vaccine or placebo injection was the time point for sampling. The input for sequencing was peripheral blood, taken in a trial of Ad26.COV2.S vaccine versus placebo. The receptors derive from a person between 18 and 59 years old who received the Ad26.COV2.S COVID-19 vaccine or a placebo.

This chain links TRBV5-6 with TRBJ2-3, with D maybe TRBD1 (5 bases). The CDR3 totals 16 residues. Germline loops: CDR1 SGHDT, CDR2 YYEEEE. Trimming took off 3 bases at V and 2 bases at J, with 16 bases between the two ends. CDR3 nucleotides: TGTGCCAGCAGCTCCCCCGGCAGGGCGTCCACAGATACGCAGTATTTT. Amino acid sequence: CASSSPGRASTDTQYF.

The chain carries TRBV12-2 and TRBJ1-1; the DNA was not compared with TRBD1, the D call given in the table. TRBV12-2 is shown as a pseudogene. This CDR3 is built from 17 residues. CDR3 coding DNA: TGTGCAAGTCGCTTAGACCAGGGGGCTGCGCAAATAACTGAAGCTTTCTTT. As protein: CASRLDQGAAQITEAFF.

The DNA for the CDR3 is TGTGCCAGCACCTCCGGGACAGAAGCCTATGGCTACACCTTC. Its translation is CASTSGTEAYGYTF. This chain uses TRBV28 with TRBJ1-2, with 7 bases identical to TRBD1. V was pared by 7 bases and J by 4 bases, with 9 bases of the junction left unmatched. This CDR3 has 14 amino acids. Looked up from germline, CDR1 is MDHEN and CDR2 is SYDVKM.

The chain couples TRBV5-1 to TRBJ2-3; TRBD2 matches 16 bases. Trimming cost V 3 bases and J 1 base; bases outside gene matches: 8. The CDR3 extends over 19 amino acids. In germline, CDR1 is SGHRS, CDR2 YFSETQ. The DNA for the CDR3 is TGCGCCAGCAGCTCATCCGGGACTAGCGGGAGGGCCGGCACAGATACGCAGTATTTT. This codes for CASSSSGTSGRAGTDTQYF.

As for this clone: The germline gene is not matched at one end of the junction; a read error may be the cause. This sample also contains other DNA sequences that code for the same CDR3. This rearrangement joins TRBV20-1 to TRBJ2-1; D ambiguous. Germline values: CDR1 DFQATT, CDR2 SNEGSKA (reference sequence). This CDR3 has 11 amino acids. In nucleotides, the CDR3 is TGCAGTGCCAGAGGATACAATGAGCAGTTCTTC. Translating it yields CSARGYNEQFF.

The chain employs TRBV9 and TRBJ2-1; D ambiguous. The CDR3 is made up of 12 amino acids. The V and J ends lost 0 bases and 9 bases respectively, with 7 bases between them. Per germline, CDR1 SGDLS and CDR2 YYNGEE. The CDR3 spells CASSVGGTEQFF. The CDR3 nucleotides are TGTGCCAGCAGCGTAGGAGGTACTGAGCAGTTCTTC. The variable domain in full, completed from reference TRBV9 and TRBJ2-1, reads DSGVTQTPKHLITATGQRVTLRCSPRSGDLSVYWYQQSLDQGLQFLIQYYNGEERAKGNILERFSAQQFPDLHSELNLSSLELGDSALYFCASSVGGTEQFFGPGTRLTVL.

V is TRBV29-1 and J is TRBJ2-7; possible D gene TRBD1, 6 bases. The CDR3 is 13 residues long. CDR1 and CDR2 (germline): SQVTM, ANQGSEA. V was clipped by 1 base and J by 1 base, with 8 bases between them. CDR3 bases: TGCAGCGTTGAAGGACAGGAATCCTACGAGCAGTACTTC. It codes for CSVEGQESYEQYF.

The chain carries TRBV18 and TRBJ1-2, with a tentative D call TRBD1 (5 bases). V lost 1 base to trimming and J lost 3 bases, with 12 bases between them. The CDR3 extends over 15 amino acids. CDR1 and CDR2 (germline): KGHSH, LQKENI. The CDR3 coding sequence is TGTGCCAGCTCACCACGGGGCAAAGCCTACTATGGCTACACCTTC. Residues: CASSPRGKAYYGYTF.

The chain employs TRBV28 and TRBJ2-3; no clear D gene. Germline CDR1 MDHEN, CDR2 SYDVKM. V lost 5 bases and J 6 bases, leaving 9 bases between the germline ends. This CDR3 region has 12 residues. The CDR3 loop is CASSGSRDTQYF. The DNA for the CDR3 is TGTGCCAGCAGTGGGTCTCGCGATACGCAGTATTTT. Full variable domain (missing parts from reference TRBV28 and TRBJ2-3): DVKVTQSSRYLVKRTGEKVFLECVQDMDHENMFWYRQDPGLGLRLIYFSYDVKMKEKGDIPEGYSVSREKKERFSLILESASTNQTSMYLCASSGSRDTQYFGPGTRLTVL.

The V gene is TRBV19, the J gene TRBJ1-1, with D possibly matching TRBD1 (6 bases). The CDR3 runs 17 residues. The V gene's germline CDR1 is LNHDA and CDR2 SQIVND (reference sequence). V gave up 2 bases and J gave up 0 bases, with 16 bases separating them. CDR3: CASSITGTLTMNTEAFF. DNA for the CDR3: TGTGCCAGTAGTATAACAGGGACATTAACCATGAACACTGAAGCTTTCTTT.

The V call is TRBV4-1, the J call TRBJ1-2, with D possibly matching TRBD1 (6 bases). The CDR3 contains 15 residues. V was clipped by 0 bases and J by 3 bases, with 11 bases between them. Per germline, CDR1 MGHRA and CDR2 YSYEKL. The CDR3, as DNA: TGCGCCAGCAGCCAAGAGGAGGGGGTTTACTATGGCTACACCTTC. The encoded protein is CASSQEEGVYYGYTF.

The chain carries TRBV7-2 and TRBJ2-7; TRBD2 might be the D (6 bases). Germline V lookup: CDR1 SGHTA, CDR2 FQGNSA. This CDR3 region has 13 residues. Trimming took off 3 bases at V and 2 bases at J, with 8 bases between the two ends. The CDR3 nucleotides are TGTGCCAGCAGCTTTCCGGGGGCCTACGAGCAGTACTTC. Translated, it gives CASSFPGAYEQYF.

The table lists this clone with a few counts. The chain is built from TRBV7-6 and TRBJ1-3; D ambiguous. Germline V gene sequence: CDR1 SGHVS, CDR2 FNYEAQ. The V gene lost 5 bases and the J gene lost 0 bases, with 8 bases spanning the gap. The CDR3 loop spans 14 amino acids. The CDR3 loop reads CASSPGSSGNTIYF. In DNA, the CDR3 is TGTGCCAGCAGCCCCGGGAGCTCTGGAAACACCATATATTTT.